This T cell receptor (beta chain) came from a study of preoperative IRX-2 immunotherapy in early breast cancer. Germline CDR1 is SGHRS and CDR2 is YFSETQ. V was clipped by 5 bases and J by 5 bases, with 16 bases between them. The CDR3 consists of 14 residues. Only a few counts were recorded for this clone. Here immunoSEQ multiplex PCR was the method, and the copy in TCRdb shows in-frame clones only, minus some. Of about 98,000 clones in the sample, roughly 85% were seen once. The sample's treatment: preoperative locoregional IRX-2 cytokine immunotherapy. This phase Ib study tested locoregional IRX-2 cytokine immunotherapy given before surgery.

The specimen comprised tumor tissue, sampled after IRX-2 immunotherapy. This clonotype was sampled from a human donor with breast cancer. The chain employs TRBV5-1 and TRBJ2-5; D is perhaps TRBD2 (5 bases). This CDR3 reads CASRGGSGYETQYF. CDR3 in DNA: TGCGCCAGCAGGGGCGGTTCGGGGTACGAGACCCAGTACTTC.